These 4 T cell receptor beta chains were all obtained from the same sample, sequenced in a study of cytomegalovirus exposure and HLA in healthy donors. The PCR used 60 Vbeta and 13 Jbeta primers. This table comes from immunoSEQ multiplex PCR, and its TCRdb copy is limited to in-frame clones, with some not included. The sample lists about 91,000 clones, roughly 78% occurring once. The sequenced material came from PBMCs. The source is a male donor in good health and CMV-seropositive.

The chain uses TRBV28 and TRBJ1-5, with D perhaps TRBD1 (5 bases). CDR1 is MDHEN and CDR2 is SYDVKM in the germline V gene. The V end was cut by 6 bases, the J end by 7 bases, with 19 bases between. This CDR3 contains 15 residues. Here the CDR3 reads CASSPLYKGHQPQHF. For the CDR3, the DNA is TGTGCCAGCAGCCCATTATATAAGGGGCACCAGCCCCAGCATTTT.

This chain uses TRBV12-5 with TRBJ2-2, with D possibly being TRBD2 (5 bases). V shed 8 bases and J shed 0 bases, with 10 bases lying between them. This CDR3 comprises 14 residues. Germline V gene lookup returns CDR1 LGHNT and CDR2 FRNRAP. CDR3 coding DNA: TGTGCTAGTTCGCCGGGGACGAACACCGGGGAGCTGTTTTTT. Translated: CASSPGTNTGELFF.

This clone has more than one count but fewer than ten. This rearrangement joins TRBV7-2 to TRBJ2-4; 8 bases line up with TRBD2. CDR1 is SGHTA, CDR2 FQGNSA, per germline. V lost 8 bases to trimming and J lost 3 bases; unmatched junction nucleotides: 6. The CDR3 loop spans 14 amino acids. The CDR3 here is CASSSGGGKNIQYF. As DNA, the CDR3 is TGTGCCAGCTCTTCCGGGGGGGGCAAAAACATTCAGTACTTC. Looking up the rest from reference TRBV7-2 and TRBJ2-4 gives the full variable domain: GAGVSQSPSNKVTEKGKDVELRCDPISGHTALYWYRQSLGQGLEFLIYFQGNSAPDKSGLPSDRFSAERTGGSVSTLTIQRTQQEDSAVYLCASSSGGGKNIQYFGAGTRLSVL.

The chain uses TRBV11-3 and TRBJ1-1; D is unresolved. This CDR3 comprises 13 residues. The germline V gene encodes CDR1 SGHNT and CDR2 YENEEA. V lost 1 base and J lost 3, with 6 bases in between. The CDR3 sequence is CASSLALHTEAFF. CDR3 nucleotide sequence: TGTGCCAGCAGCTTAGCACTCCACACTGAAGCTTTCTTT.